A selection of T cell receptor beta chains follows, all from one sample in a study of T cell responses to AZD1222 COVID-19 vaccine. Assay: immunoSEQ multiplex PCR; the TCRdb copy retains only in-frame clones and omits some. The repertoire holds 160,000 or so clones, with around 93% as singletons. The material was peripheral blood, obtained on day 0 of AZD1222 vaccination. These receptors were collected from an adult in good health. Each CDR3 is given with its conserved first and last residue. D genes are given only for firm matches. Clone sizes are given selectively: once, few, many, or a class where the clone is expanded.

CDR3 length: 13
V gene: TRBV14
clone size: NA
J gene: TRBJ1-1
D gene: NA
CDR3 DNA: TGTGCCAGCAGCGGAGGGGGGTGGGTGACGGCTTTCTTT
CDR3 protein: CASSGGGWVTAFF

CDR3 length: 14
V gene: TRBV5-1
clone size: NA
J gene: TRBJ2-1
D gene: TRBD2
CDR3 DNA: TGCGCCAGCAGCTTGGTGGGAGGGCCTAATGAGCAGTTCTTC
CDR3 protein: CASSLVGGPNEQFF

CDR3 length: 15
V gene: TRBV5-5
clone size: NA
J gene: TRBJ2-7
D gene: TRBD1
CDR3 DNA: TGTGCCAGCAGCTTAGGACAGGCGGATCTGTACGAGCAGTACTTC
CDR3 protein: CASSLGQADLYEQYF

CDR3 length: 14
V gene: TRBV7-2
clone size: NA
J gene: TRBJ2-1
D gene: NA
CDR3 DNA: TGTGCCAGCAGCTTTCTGGCAGGAGAGGTTGAGCAGTTCTTC
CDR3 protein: CASSFLAGEVEQFF

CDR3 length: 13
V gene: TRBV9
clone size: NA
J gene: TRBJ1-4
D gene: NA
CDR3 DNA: TGTGCCAGCAGCCTCGACGAGGGCGTAAAACTGTTTTTT
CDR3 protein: CASSLDEGVKLFF

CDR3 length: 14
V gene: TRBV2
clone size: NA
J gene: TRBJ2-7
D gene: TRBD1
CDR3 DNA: TGTGCCAGCAGTTCACACAGGGGGCGCTTCGAGCAGTACTTC
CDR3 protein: CASSSHRGRFEQYF

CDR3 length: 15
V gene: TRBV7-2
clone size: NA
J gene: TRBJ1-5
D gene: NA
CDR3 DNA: TGTGCCAGCAGCCCGTCGGGGACGCCCAATCAGCCCCAGCATTTT
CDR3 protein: CASSPSGTPNQPQHF

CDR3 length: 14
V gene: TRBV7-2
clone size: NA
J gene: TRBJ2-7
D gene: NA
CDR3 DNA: TGTGCCAGCAGCCTCGGGACATGGGGTTACGAGCAGTACTTC
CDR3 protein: CASSLGTWGYEQYF

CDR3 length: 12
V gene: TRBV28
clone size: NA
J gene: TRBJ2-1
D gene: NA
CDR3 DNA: TGTGCCAGCAGTTTACTCCGGGATGAGCAGTTCTTC
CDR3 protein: CASSLLRDEQFF

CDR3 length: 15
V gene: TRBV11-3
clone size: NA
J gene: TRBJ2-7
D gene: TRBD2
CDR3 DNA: TGTGCCAGCAGCTTAGGACTAGCGGGAGGATACGAGCAGTACTTC
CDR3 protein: CASSLGLAGGYEQYF

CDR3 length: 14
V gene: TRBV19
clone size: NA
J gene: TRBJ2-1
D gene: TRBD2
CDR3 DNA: TGTGCCAGTAGTTCCCAGCGGGAATACAATGAGCAGTTCTTC
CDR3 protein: CASSSQREYNEQFF

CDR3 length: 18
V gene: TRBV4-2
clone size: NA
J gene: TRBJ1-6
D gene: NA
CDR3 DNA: TGTGCCAGCAGCCAAGATCCACAGGGAAGCTCCTATAATTCACCCCTCCACTTT
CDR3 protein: CASSQDPQGSSYNSPLHF

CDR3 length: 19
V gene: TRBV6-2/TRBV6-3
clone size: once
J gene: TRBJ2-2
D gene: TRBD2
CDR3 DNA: TGTGCCAGCAGCCCTTGGGCTTCTAGCGGGGCCCTACACACCGGGGAGCTGTTTTTT
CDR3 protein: CASSPWASSGALHTGELFF

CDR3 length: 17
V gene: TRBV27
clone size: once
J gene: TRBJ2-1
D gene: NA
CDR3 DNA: TGTGCCAGCAGTTTATCGTATATGGGGGTAGCGGCCAATGAGCAGTTCTTC
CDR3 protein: CASSLSYMGVAANEQFF

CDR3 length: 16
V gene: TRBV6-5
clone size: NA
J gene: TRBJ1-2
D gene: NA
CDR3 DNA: TGTGCCAGCAGTCACTCGAGCGACAGAACCCGCAGTGGCTACACCTTC
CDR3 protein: CASSHSSDRTRSGYTF

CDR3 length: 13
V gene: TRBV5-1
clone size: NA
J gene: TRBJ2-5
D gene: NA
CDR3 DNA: TGCGCCAGCAGCCGAGATTTCCAAGAGACCCAGTACTTC
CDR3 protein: CASSRDFQETQYF

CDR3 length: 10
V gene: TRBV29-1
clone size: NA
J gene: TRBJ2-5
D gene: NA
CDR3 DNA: TGCAGCGTTGGTCAAGAGACCCAGTACTTC
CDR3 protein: CSVGQETQYF

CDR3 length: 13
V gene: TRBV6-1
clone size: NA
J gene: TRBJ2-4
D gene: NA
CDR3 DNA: TGTGCCAGCAGTGAAACAGTCACAAACATTCAGTACTTC
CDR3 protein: CASSETVTNIQYF

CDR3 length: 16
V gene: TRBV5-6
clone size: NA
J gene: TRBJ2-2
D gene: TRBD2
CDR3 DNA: TGTGCCAGCAGCTTGGCTTCTAGCGGGAGGCCCGGGGAGCTGTTTTTT
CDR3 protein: CASSLASSGRPGELFF

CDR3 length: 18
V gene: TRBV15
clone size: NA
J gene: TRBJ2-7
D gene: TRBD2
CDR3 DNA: TGTGCCACCAGCAGAACCTTTGGGGAGGGAAAGAGCTCCTACGAGCAGTACTTC
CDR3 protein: CATSRTFGEGKSSYEQYF

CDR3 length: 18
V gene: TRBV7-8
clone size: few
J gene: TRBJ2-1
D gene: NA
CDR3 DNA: TGTGCCAGCAGCTTAGAGGGTAGTGAACTTCCGATCAAGAATGAGCAGTTCTTC
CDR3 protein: CASSLEGSELPIKNEQFF

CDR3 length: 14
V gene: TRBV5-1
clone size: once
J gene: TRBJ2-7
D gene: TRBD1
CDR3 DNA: TGCGCCAGCAGCTTGGAGGGGGCAGGGGACGAGCAGTACTTC
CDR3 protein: CASSLEGAGDEQYF

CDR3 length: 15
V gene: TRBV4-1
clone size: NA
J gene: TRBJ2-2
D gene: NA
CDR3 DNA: TGCGCCAGCAGCCAGATCCAGGGGAACACCGGGGAGCTGTTTTTT
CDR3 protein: CASSQIQGNTGELFF

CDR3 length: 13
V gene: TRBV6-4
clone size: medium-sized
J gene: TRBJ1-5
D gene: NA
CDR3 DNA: TGTGCCAGCAGTGAGGACGGCAATCAGCCCCAGCATTTT
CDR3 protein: CASSEDGNQPQHF

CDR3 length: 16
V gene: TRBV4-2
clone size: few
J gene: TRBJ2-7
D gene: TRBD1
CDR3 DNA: TGTGCCAGCAGCCAAGATCTTGGGACAGGGTCCTACGAGCAGTACTTC
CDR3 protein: CASSQDLGTGSYEQYF

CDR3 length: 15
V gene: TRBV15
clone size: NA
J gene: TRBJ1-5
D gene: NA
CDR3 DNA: TGTGCCACCAGCAGAGATTCCCCGGACGCTCAGCCCCAGCATTTT
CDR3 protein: CATSRDSPDAQPQHF

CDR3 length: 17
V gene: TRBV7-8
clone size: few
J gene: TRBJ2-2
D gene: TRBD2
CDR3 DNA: TGTGCCAGCAGCTCACGACTAGCGGGAGTGAACACCGGGGAGCTGTTTTTT
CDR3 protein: CASSSRLAGVNTGELFF

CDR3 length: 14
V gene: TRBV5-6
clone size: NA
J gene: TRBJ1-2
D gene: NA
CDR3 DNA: TGTGCCAGCAGCTTGGCCTTTGGGTCCTATGGCTACACCTTC
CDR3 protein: CASSLAFGSYGYTF

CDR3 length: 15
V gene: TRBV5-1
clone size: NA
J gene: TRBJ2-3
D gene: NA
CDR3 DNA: TGCGCCAGCACTGAGGGGACGGCTTCCACAGATACGCAGTATTTT
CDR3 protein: CASTEGTASTDTQYF

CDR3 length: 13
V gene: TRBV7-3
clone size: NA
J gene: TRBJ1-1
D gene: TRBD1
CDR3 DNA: TGTGCCAGCAGCTTAACTAACAGGGGGGAAGCTTTCTTT
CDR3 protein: CASSLTNRGEAFF

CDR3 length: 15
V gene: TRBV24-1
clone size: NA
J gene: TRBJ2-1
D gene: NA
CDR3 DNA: TGTGCCACCAGTGATTTTGGGGCCGCCGTGAATGAGCAGTTCTTC
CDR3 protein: CATSDFGAAVNEQFF

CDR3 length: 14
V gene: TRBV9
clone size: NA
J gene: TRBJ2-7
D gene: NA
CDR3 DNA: TGTGCCAGCAGCGTAGGGGAAGAAAGGTACGAGCAGTACTTC
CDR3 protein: CASSVGEERYEQYF

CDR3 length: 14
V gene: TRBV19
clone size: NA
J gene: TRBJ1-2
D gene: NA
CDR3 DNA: TGTGCCAGTAGTTCAAGGACCAGGGGATATGGCTACACCTTC
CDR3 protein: CASSSRTRGYGYTF

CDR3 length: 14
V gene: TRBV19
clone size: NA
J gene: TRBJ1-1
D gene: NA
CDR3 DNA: TGTGCCAGTAGTCTGGCCCCTACAGCTAGTGAAGCTTTCTTT
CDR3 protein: CASSLAPTASEAFF

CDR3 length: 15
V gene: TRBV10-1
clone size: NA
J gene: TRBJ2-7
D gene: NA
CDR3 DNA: TGCGCCAGCAGTGAGTCGGGGGGAGCCCCCGGCGAGCAGTACTTC
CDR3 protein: CASSESGGAPGEQYF

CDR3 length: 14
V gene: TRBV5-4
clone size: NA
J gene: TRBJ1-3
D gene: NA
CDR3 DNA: TGTGCCAGCAGCTTGCCAGGTGCTGGAAACACCATATATTTT
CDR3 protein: CASSLPGAGNTIYF

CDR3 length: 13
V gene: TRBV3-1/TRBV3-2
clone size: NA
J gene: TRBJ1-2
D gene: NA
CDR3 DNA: TGTGCCAGCAGCCCCATTAGGCTCGGGGACTACACCTTC
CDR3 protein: CASSPIRLGDYTF

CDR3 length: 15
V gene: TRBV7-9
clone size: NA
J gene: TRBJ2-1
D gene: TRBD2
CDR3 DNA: TGTGCCAGCAGAGGTCGGGAGGGCCGTCTCAATGAGCAGTTCTTC
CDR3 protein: CASRGREGRLNEQFF

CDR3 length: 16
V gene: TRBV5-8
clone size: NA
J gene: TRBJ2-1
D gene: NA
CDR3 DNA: TGTGCCAGCAGCTTGTTTGCATTAAGCTCCTACAATGAGCAGTTCTTC
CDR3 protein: CASSLFALSSYNEQFF

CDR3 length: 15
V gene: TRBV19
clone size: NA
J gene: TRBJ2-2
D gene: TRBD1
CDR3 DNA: TGTGCCAGTAACCCCGGGACAGGGGGCTCCGGGGAGCTGTTTTTT
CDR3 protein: CASNPGTGGSGELFF

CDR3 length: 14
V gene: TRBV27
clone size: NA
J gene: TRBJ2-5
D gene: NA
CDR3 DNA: TGTGCCAGCAACCCCCCTGGGGGCCGGGAGACCCAGTACTTC
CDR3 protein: CASNPPGGRETQYF

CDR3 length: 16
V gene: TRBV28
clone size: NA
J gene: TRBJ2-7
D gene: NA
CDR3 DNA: TGTGCCAGCAGTTTAGGGGGGTGGGAGCGGGCCTACGAGCAGTACTTC
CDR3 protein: CASSLGGWERAYEQYF

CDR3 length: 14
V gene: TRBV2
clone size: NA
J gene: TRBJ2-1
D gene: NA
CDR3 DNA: TGTGCCTCGTCCTTCGGATTCCCCGAGTGGGAGCAGTTCTTC
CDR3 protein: CASSFGFPEWEQFF

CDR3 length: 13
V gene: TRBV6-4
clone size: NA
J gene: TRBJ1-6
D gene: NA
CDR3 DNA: TGTGCCAGCAGTCCCCAAGGGGTTTCACCCCTCCACTTT
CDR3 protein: CASSPQGVSPLHF

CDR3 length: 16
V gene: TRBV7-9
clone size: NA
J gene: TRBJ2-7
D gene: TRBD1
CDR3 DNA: TGTGCCAGCAGCTACCCCCCCGGGACAGAGTACTACGAGCAGTACTTC
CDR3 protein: CASSYPPGTEYYEQYF

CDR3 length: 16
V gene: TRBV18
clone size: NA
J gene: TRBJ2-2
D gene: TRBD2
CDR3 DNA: TGTGCCAGCTCACCAACGACTAGCGGGAACACCGGGGAGCTGTTTTTT
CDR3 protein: CASSPTTSGNTGELFF

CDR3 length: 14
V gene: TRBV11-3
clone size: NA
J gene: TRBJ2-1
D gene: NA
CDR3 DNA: TGTGCCAGCAGCTTTCGACTGGATTACAATGAGCAGTTCTTC
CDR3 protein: CASSFRLDYNEQFF

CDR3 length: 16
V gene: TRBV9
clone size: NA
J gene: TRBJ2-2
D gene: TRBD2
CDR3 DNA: TGTGCCAGCAGCGCCCATTGGGAGCGGGGCACCGGGGAGCTGTTTTTT
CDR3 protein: CASSAHWERGTGELFF

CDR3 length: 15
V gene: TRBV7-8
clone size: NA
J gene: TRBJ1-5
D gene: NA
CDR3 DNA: TGTGCCAGCAACCAAGGGGACGGAGCGAATCAGCCCCAGCATTTT
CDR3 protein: CASNQGDGANQPQHF

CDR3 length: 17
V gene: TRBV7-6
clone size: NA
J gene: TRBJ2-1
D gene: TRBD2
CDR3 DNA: TGTGCCAGCAGCTTTCGACTAGCGGGAGGGTATAGGGATGAGCAGTTCTTC
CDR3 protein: CASSFRLAGGYRDEQFF

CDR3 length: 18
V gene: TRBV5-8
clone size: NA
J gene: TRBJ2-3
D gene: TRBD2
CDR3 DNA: TGTGCCAGCAGCTTAATCAGGGGCCCTAGCGGGATAACAGATACGCAGTATTTT
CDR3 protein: CASSLIRGPSGITDTQYF

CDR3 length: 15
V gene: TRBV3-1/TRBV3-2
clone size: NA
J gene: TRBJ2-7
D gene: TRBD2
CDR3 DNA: TGTGCCAGCAGCCAAGGGCTAGCGGGGGCCTACGAGCAGTACTTC
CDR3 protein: CASSQGLAGAYEQYF

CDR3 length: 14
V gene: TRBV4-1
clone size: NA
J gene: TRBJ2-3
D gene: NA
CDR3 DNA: TGCGCCAGCAGTCTGCGAGAGATTCCAGATACGCAGTATTTT
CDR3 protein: CASSLREIPDTQYF

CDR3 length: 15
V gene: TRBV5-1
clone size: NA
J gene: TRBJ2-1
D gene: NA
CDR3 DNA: TGCGCCAGCAGCTTGGGGGCAGGGTTGTTAGATGAGCAGTTCTTC
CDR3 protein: CASSLGAGLLDEQFF

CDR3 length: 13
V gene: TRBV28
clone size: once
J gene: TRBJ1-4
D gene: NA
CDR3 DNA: TGTGCCAGCAGTTTGCGCCTGAGGGAAAAACTGTTTTTT
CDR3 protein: CASSLRLREKLFF